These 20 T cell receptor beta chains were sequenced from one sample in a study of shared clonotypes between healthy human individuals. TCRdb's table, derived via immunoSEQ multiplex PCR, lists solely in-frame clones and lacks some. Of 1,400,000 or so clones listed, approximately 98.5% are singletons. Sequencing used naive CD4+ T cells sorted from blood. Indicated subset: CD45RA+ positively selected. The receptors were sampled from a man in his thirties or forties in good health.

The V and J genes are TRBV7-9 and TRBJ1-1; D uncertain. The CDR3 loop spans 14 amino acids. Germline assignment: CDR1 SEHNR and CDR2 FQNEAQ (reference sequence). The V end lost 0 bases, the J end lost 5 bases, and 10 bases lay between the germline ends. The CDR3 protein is CASSLARSGTEAFF. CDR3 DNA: TGTGCCAGCAGCTTAGCCCGAAGTGGAACTGAAGCTTTCTTT.

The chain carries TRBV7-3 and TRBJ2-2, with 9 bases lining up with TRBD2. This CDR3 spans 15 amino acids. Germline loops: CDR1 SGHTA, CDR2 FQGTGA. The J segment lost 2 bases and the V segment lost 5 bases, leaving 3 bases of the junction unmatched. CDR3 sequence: CASSRSGGNTGELFF. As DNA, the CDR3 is TGTGCCAGCAGCCGTAGCGGGGGTAACACCGGGGAGCTGTTTTTT.

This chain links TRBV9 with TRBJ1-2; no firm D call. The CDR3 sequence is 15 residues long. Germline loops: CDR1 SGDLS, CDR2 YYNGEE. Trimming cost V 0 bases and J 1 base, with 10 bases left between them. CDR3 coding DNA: TGTGCCAGCAGCGTAGACTGGGAGGGTAACTATGGCTACACCTTC. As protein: CASSVDWEGNYGYTF.

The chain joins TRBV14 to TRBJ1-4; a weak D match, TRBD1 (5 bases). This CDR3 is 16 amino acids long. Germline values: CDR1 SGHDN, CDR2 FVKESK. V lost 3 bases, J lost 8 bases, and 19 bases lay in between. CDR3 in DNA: TGTGCCAGCAGCCAGGACGCAGGGTTTCATCGGGAAAAACTGTTTTTT. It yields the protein CASSQDAGFHREKLFF.

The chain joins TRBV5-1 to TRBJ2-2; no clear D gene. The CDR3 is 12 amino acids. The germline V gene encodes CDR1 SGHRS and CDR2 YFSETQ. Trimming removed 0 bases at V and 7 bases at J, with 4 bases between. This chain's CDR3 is CASSLGFGELFF. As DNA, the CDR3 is TGCGCCAGCAGCTTGGGATTCGGGGAGCTGTTTTTT. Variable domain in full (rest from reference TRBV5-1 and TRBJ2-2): KAGVTQTPRYLIKTRGQQVTLSCSPISGHRSVSWYQQTPGQGLQFLFEYFSETQRNKGNFPGRFSGRQFSNSRSEMNVSTLELGDSALYLCASSLGFGELFFGEGSRLTVL.

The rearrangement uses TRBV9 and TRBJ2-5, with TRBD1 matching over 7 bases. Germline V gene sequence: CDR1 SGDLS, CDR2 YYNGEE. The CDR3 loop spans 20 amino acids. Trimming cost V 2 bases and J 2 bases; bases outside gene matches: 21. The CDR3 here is CASSVPRKRQGRSWQETQYF. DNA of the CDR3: TGTGCCAGCAGCGTCCCCAGAAAGAGACAGGGTAGGTCCTGGCAAGAGACCCAGTACTTC.

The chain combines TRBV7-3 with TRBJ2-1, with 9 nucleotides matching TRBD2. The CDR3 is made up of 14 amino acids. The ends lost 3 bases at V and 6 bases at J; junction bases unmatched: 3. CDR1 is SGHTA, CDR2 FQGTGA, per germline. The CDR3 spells CASSLREGSNEQFF. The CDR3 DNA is TGTGCCAGCAGCTTGCGGGAGGGAAGCAATGAGCAGTTCTTC.

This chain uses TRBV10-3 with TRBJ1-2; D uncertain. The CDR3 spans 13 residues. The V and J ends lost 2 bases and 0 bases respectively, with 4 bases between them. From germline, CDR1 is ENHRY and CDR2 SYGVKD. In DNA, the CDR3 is TGTGCCATCAGTGAGGCTGCTAACTATGGCTACACCTTC. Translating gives CAISEAANYGYTF.

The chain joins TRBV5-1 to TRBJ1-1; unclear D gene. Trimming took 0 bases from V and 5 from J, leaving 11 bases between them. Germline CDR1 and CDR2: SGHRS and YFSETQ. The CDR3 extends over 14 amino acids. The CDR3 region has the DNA TGCGCCAGCAGCTTGGCACGGGGTACGACTGAAGCTTTCTTT. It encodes CASSLARGTTEAFF.

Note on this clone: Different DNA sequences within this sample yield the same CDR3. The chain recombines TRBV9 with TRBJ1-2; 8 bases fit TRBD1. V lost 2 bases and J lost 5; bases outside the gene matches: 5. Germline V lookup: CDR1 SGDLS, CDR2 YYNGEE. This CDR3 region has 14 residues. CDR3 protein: CASSVGQGAYGYTF. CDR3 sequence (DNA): TGTGCCAGCAGCGTTGGTCAGGGGGCATATGGCTACACCTTC.

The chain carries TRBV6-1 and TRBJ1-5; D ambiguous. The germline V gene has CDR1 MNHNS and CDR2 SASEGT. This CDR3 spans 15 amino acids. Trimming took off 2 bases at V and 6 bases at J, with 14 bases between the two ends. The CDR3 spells CASSERAGPGQPQHF. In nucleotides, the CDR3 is TGTGCCAGCAGTGAACGGGCAGGTCCGGGTCAGCCCCAGCATTTT.

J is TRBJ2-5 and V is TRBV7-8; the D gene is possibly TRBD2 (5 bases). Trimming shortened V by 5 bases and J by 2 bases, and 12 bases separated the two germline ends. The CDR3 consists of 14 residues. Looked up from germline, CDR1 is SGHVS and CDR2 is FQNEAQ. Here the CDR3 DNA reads TGTGCCAGCAGCACCGAGAGGAGGCAAGAGACCCAGTACTTC. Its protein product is CASSTERRQETQYF.

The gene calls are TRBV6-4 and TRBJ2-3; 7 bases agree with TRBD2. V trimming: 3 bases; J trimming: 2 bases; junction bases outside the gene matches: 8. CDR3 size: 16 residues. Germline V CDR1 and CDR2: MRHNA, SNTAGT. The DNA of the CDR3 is TGTGCCAGCAGTGATGGAGCGGGAAGCAACACAGATACGCAGTATTTT. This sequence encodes CASSDGAGSNTDTQYF.

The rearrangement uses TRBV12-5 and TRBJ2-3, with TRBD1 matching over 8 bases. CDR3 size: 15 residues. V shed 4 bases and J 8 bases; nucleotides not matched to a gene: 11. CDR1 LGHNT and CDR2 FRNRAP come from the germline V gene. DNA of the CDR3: TGTGCTAGTGGTTCTTCACAGGGGGTCCCCGGTACGCAGTATTTT. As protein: CASGSSQGVPGTQYF.

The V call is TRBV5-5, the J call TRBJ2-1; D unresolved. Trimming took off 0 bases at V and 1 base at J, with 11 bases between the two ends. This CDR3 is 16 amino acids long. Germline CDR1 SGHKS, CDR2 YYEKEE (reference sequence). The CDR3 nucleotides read TGTGCCAGCAGCTTGGACTCGGTTCTTTCCTACAATGAGCAGTTCTTC. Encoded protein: CASSLDSVLSYNEQFF.

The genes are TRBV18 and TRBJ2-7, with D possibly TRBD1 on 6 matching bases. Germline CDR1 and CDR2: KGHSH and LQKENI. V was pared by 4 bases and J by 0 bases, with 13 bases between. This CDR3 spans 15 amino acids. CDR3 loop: CASSHRQDRSYEQYF. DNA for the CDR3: TGTGCCAGCTCACACCGACAGGACCGCTCCTACGAGCAGTACTTC.

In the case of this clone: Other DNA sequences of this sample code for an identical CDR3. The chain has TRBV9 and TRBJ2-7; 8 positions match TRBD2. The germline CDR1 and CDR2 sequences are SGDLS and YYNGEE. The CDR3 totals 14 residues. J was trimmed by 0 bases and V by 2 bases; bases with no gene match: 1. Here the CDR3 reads CASSVTSVSYEQYF. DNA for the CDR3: TGTGCCAGCAGCGTGACTAGCGTCTCCTACGAGCAGTACTTC. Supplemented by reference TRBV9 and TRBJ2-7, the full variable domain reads DSGVTQTPKHLITATGQRVTLRCSPRSGDLSVYWYQQSLDQGLQFLIQYYNGEERAKGNILERFSAQQFPDLHSELNLSSLELGDSALYFCASSVTSVSYEQYFGPGTRLTVT.

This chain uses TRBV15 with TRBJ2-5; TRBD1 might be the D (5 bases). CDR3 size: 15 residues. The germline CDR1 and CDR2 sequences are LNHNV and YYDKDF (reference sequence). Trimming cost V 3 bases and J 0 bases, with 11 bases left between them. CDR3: CATSRGRVYQETQYF. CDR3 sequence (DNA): TGTGCCACCAGCAGGGGCAGGGTGTACCAAGAGACCCAGTACTTC. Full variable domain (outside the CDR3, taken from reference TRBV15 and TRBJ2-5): DAMVIQNPRYQVTQFGKPVTLSCSQTLNHNVMYWYQQKSSQAPKLLFHYYDKDFNNEADTPDNFQSRRPNTSFCFLDIRSPGLGDTAMYLCATSRGRVYQETQYFGPGTRLLVL.

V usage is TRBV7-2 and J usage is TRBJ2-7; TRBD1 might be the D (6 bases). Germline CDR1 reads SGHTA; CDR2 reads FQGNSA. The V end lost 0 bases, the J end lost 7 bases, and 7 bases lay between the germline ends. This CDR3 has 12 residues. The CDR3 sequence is CASSLAGGEQYF. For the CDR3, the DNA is TGTGCCAGCAGCTTAGCAGGGGGAGAGCAGTACTTC.

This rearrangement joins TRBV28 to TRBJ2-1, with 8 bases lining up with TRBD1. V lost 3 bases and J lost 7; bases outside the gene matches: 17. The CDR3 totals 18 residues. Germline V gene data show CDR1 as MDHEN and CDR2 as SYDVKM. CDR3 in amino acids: CASSFLALGRGPLNEQFF. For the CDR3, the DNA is TGTGCCAGCAGTTTCCTCGCCCTCGGCAGGGGGCCATTGAATGAGCAGTTCTTC.